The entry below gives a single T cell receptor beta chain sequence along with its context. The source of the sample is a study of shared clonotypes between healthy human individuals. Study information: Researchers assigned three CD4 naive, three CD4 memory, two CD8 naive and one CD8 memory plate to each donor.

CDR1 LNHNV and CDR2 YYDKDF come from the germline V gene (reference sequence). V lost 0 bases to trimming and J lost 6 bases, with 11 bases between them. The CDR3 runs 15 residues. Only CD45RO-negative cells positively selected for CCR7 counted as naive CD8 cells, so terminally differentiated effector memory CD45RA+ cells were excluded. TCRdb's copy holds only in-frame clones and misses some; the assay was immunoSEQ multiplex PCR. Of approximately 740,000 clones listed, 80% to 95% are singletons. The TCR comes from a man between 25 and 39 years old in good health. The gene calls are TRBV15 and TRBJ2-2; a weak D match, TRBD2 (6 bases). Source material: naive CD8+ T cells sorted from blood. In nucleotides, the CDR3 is TGTGCCACCAGCAGAGATCGACTAGTTTCCGGGGAGCTGTTTTTT. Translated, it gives CATSRDRLVSGELFF.